This entry lists 27 T cell receptor beta chains sequenced from one sample in a study of type 1 regulatory T cells. MiXCR, run by TCRdb on the reads, gives a single entry per CDR3 protein. The sample records 88,000 or so distinct CDR3 sequences, less than 40% being singletons. The specimen sequenced was CD4+ T cells, either the whole sample or a sorted fraction (not recorded which). Source of these receptors: a human donor in good health.

This clonotype showed up just a few times. The chain couples TRBV10-3 to TRBJ1-5, with 8 bases identical to TRBD1. The trim removed 6 bases at V and 4 bases at J, leaving 2 bases unmatched. Germline assignment: CDR1 ENHRY and CDR2 SYGVKD. The CDR3 has 13 residues. CDR3 DNA sequence: TGTGCCATCAGACGACAGGGGAATCAGCCCCAGCATTTT. It yields the protein CAIRRQGNQPQHF.

Written as DNA, the CDR3 is TGTGCCAGCAGCCCGAGTGACCCATCACAAGCCAATGAGCAGTTCTTC. The encoded protein is CASSPSDPSQANEQFF. The genes are TRBV9 and TRBJ2-1; D unclear. Germline values: CDR1 SGDLS, CDR2 YYNGEE. The CDR3 runs 16 residues. V lost 4 bases to trimming and J lost 6 bases, with 20 bases between them.

The table lists this clonotype with a few counts. This chain connects TRBV20-1 to TRBJ2-2; 7 bases agree with TRBD2. Germline loops: CDR1 DFQATT, CDR2 SNEGSKA (reference sequence). This CDR3 has 13 residues. With 8 bases clipped from V and 3 bases from J, the junction kept 6 bases outside the gene matches. CDR3 loop: CSTTREDTGELFF. The CDR3 nucleotides are TGCAGTACTACCCGGGAGGACACCGGGGAGCTGTTTTTT.

J is TRBJ2-5 and V is TRBV5-4; D is ambiguous. CDR3 length: 15 residues. The germline V gene encodes CDR1 SGHNT and CDR2 YYREEE (reference sequence). V was trimmed by 5 bases and J by 3 bases, leaving 17 bases between them. The CDR3 nucleotides read TGTGCCAGCAGTCCCCAATCGTCGACCAAAGAGACCCAGTACTTC. Residues: CASSPQSSTKETQYF.

The chain couples TRBV6-2 or TRBV6-3 to TRBJ2-3; D is perhaps TRBD1 (5 bases). The CDR3 consists of 13 residues. Trimming cost V 6 bases and J 4 bases, with 11 bases left between them. CDR1 and CDR2 from the germline V gene are MNHEY and SVGEGT. The DNA for the CDR3 is TGTGCCAGCAGCCGCCCGACAGCAGATACGCAGTATTTT. It yields the protein CASSRPTADTQYF.

This clonotype was found a few times. In nucleotides, the CDR3 is TGTGCCAGCAGCCAAGTGCGGGCTAGCGTAAGGAATGAGCAGTTCTTC. Its translation: CASSQVRASVRNEQFF. The chain carries TRBV14 and TRBJ2-1; D may be TRBD2 (6 bases). The CDR3 loop spans 16 amino acids. Looked up from germline, CDR1 is SGHDN and CDR2 is FVKESK. Trimming removed 1 base at V and 7 bases at J, with 17 bases between.

The rearrangement uses TRBV2 and TRBJ2-6, with a possible D match to TRBD1 (5 bases). Germline V CDR1 and CDR2: SNHLY, FYNNEI. The CDR3 contains 15 residues. V shed 1 base and J shed 4 bases, with 8 bases lying between them. The CDR3 DNA reads TGTGCCAGCAGTGAAGACAGGTCCGGGGCCAACGTCCTGACTTTC. It encodes CASSEDRSGANVLTF.

This clonotype was seen only a few times. The chain combines TRBV20-1 with TRBJ2-7; 13 nucleotides line up with TRBD2. From germline, CDR1 is DFQATT and CDR2 SNEGSKA (reference sequence). The J segment lost 5 bases and the V segment lost 5 bases, leaving 6 bases of the junction unmatched. This CDR3 has 14 residues. The CDR3 DNA follows: TGCAGTGCTGGGGGACTAGCGGGAATCCACGAGCAGTACTTC. Amino acids: CSAGGLAGIHEQYF.

The chain combines TRBV5-5 with TRBJ1-5; tentative D call: TRBD1 (5 bases). The CDR3 extends over 16 amino acids. The V gene's germline CDR1 is SGHKS and CDR2 YYEKEE (reference sequence). Trimming took off 0 bases at V and 6 bases at J, with 16 bases between the two ends. CDR3 protein: CASSLGFGGEIQPQHF. The CDR3 DNA is TGTGCCAGCAGCTTGGGGTTCGGGGGGGAAATTCAGCCCCAGCATTTT.

This clonotype has a handful of counts. V and J are TRBV24-1 and TRBJ2-1, with D possibly being TRBD1 (5 bases). Germline loops: CDR1 KGHDR, CDR2 SFDVKD. V was trimmed by 4 bases and J by 7 bases, leaving 19 bases between them. The CDR3 extends over 16 amino acids. The CDR3 loop reads CATSETDRGDWNEQFF. The CDR3 coding sequence is TGTGCCACCAGTGAGACAGACAGAGGTGATTGGAATGAGCAGTTCTTC.

The CDR3 protein is CSTSPGHSSNEQYF. For the CDR3, the DNA is TGCAGTACGAGTCCGGGACATAGTTCAAACGAGCAGTACTTC. The chain combines TRBV20-1 with TRBJ2-7, with D possibly TRBD1 on 6 matching bases. V gave up 8 bases and J gave up 5 bases, with 22 bases separating them. The germline V gene encodes CDR1 DFQATT and CDR2 SNEGSKA (reference sequence). This CDR3 comprises 14 residues.

The chain is built from TRBV29-1 and TRBJ2-4, with a weak D call TRBD1 (5 bases). The CDR3 is 13 residues long. The germline CDR1 and CDR2 sequences are SQVTM and ANQGSEA. V was clipped by 0 bases and J by 9 bases, with 12 bases between them. The CDR3 nucleotides are TGCAGCGTTGAAGACGACAGAGGCGGCATTCAGTACTTC. It translates to CSVEDDRGGIQYF.

This clonotype was seen a few times. The V and J genes are TRBV28 and TRBJ1-3; D possibly corresponds to TRBD1 (6 bases). CDR3 size: 14 residues. V shed 6 bases and J shed 6 bases, with 15 bases lying between them. Germline values: CDR1 MDHEN, CDR2 SYDVKM. The DNA for the CDR3 is TGTGCCAGCAGCTGGTTGGGGGGCGAAAACACCATATATTTT. The encoded protein is CASSWLGGENTIYF.

This clonotype occurred a few times. The chain links TRBV20-1 to TRBJ2-6; D is uncertain. The V gene's germline CDR1 is DFQATT and CDR2 SNEGSKA (reference sequence). The CDR3 has 14 residues. The ends were cut back, 3 bases at V and 3 bases at J, with 9 bases in the middle. CDR3 bases: TGCAGTGCTAGCTCTCCGCGTGGGGCCAACGTCCTGACTTTC. As protein: CSASSPRGANVLTF.

This clonotype appeared once. The chain joins TRBV4-3 to TRBJ2-1, with a possible D match to TRBD1 (8 bases). V was clipped by 5 bases and J by 5 bases, with 22 bases between them. Germline V gives CDR1 LGHNA, CDR2 YSLEER. CDR3 length equals 17 residues. CDR3 loop: CASSAQYSGTGNNEQFF. The CDR3 region has the DNA TGCGCCAGCAGCGCACAATACAGCGGGACAGGCAACAATGAGCAGTTCTTC.

This clonotype appeared a few times. The chain combines TRBV2 with TRBJ1-1; D is perhaps TRBD1 (5 bases). The germline V gene has CDR1 SNHLY and CDR2 FYNNEI. The CDR3 consists of 14 residues. V shed 5 bases and J shed 1 base, with 11 bases lying between them. CDR3 region: CASSPGLSNTEAFF. As DNA, the CDR3 is TGTGCCAGCAGTCCGGGACTCTCGAACACTGAAGCTTTCTTT.

The chain recombines TRBV6-1 with TRBJ1-1, with D hard to call. V lost 3 bases, J lost 4 bases, and 9 bases lay in between. Germline loops: CDR1 MNHNS, CDR2 SASEGT. This CDR3 spans 13 amino acids. CDR3 sequence reads: CASSEGWSTEAFF. In DNA form, the CDR3 reads TGTGCCAGCAGTGAGGGTTGGAGCACTGAAGCTTTCTTT.

This chain links TRBV6-1 with TRBJ2-2; a weak D match, TRBD2 (5 bases). CDR3 length: 14 residues. Trimming took off 5 bases at V and 7 bases at J, with 14 bases between the two ends. CDR1 is MNHNS and CDR2 is SASEGT in the germline V gene. The CDR3 DNA follows: TGTGCCAGCAGTCTCCGACTATGGGACGGGGAGCTGTTTTTT. Amino acids: CASSLRLWDGELFF.

There are a few counts of this clonotype. This chain joins TRBV20-1 and TRBJ1-3, with 8 bases aligning to TRBD1. Trimming cost V 0 bases and J 0 bases; bases outside gene matches: 4. Per the germline V gene, CDR1 is DFQATT and CDR2 is SNEGSKA (reference sequence). The CDR3 sequence is 16 residues long. In DNA, the CDR3 is TGCAGTGCTAGAGATCATGACAGGGGCTCTGGAAACACCATATATTTT. The encoded protein is CSARDHDRGSGNTIYF.

This chain connects TRBV3-1 to TRBJ2-5; TRBD1 or TRBD2 may be the D gene (7 bases each). The CDR3 extends over 14 amino acids. From germline, CDR1 is LGHDT and CDR2 YNNKEL (reference sequence). V lost 6 bases and J 5 bases, leaving 16 bases between the germline ends. CDR3 nucleotide sequence: TGTGCCAGCAGGCCCCAGGGGGGGATCGAGACCCAGTACTTC. This translates into CASRPQGGIETQYF.

The rearrangement links TRBV5-8 to TRBJ1-1; D is ambiguous. Germline values: CDR1 SGHTS, CDR2 YDEGEE. The CDR3 is 12 amino acids. Trimming cost V 9 bases and J 5 bases, with 14 bases left between them. The CDR3: CATIWVGTEAFF. The CDR3 coding sequence is TGTGCCACGATATGGGTGGGAACTGAAGCTTTCTTT.

J is TRBJ2-7 and V is TRBV7-2, with 8 bases matching TRBD2. The CDR3 contains 14 residues. Germline CDR1 and CDR2: SGHTA and FQGNSA. The V gene end was trimmed by 8 bases and the J gene end by 3 bases; junction bases not matched to a gene: 9. This chain's CDR3 is CASSKSGSNYEQYF. For the CDR3, the DNA is TGTGCCAGCTCTAAGAGCGGGAGCAACTACGAGCAGTACTTC.

This clonotype has only a few counts. The V gene is TRBV29-1, the J gene TRBJ2-2; D is undetermined. Trimming removed 4 bases at V and 1 base at J, with 10 bases between. Germline V gives CDR1 SQVTM, CDR2 ANQGSEA. The CDR3 has 14 amino acids. CDR3 nucleotide sequence: TGCAGCGTTGGGATCGCCATGAACACCGGGGAGCTGTTTTTT. As protein: CSVGIAMNTGELFF.

There are a few counts of this clonotype. The V gene is TRBV5-4, the J gene TRBJ1-1; D might be TRBD1 (5 bases). V was shortened by 4 bases and J by 4 bases, with 14 bases between the two germline ends. The CDR3 extends over 14 amino acids. CDR1 and CDR2 (germline): SGHNT, YYREEE (reference sequence). This CDR3 is CASSPDRGGTEAFF. Here the CDR3 DNA reads TGTGCCAGCAGCCCGGATCGGGGGGGCACTGAAGCTTTCTTT.

As to this clonotype: Since the CDR3 does not end with the conserved phenylalanine or tryptophan, this likely comes from a read error. V gene TRBV20-1 combines with J gene TRBJ2-4; the match to TRBD1 covers 11 bases. The CDR3 runs 16 residues. V gave up 5 bases and J gave up 2 bases; unmatched junction bases: 8. CDR1 is DFQATT and CDR2 is SNEGSKA in the germline V gene (reference sequence). The CDR3 loop is CSAQTGTGGTKNIQYL. The CDR3 bases are TGCAGTGCTCAAACCGGGACAGGGGGAACCAAAAACATTCAGTACCTC.

The chain employs TRBV29-1 and TRBJ2-1; the match to TRBD2 covers 10 bases. The CDR3 runs 13 residues. CDR1 and CDR2 (germline): SQVTM, ANQGSEA. V shed 6 bases and J 9 bases; nucleotides not matched to a gene: 8. The CDR3 nucleotides are TGCAGCGTCAACCTAGCGGGAGTTGGTGAGCAGTTCTTC. It specifies CSVNLAGVGEQFF.

The J gene is TRBJ1-6, the V gene TRBV3-1; a weak D match, TRBD1 (5 bases). V lost 4 bases and J 2 bases, leaving 9 bases between the germline ends. The CDR3 is 15 residues long. The germline V gene encodes CDR1 LGHDT and CDR2 YNNKEL (reference sequence). CDR3 protein: CASSPTVTYNSPLHF. CDR3 DNA sequence: TGTGCCAGCAGCCCGACAGTTACCTATAATTCACCCCTCCACTTT.